This T cell receptor beta chain was recorded in a study of technical replicates of blood from a few donors. Assay used: immunoSEQ multiplex PCR; TCRdb lists only in-frame clones, some missing. Here the sample spans roughly 68,000 clones, approximately 86% being singletons. J lost 5 bases, V lost 7 bases, and 1 base had no gene match. This CDR3 spans 12 amino acids. The germline CDR1 and CDR2 sequences are SGHRS and YFSETQ. This TCR came from a human donor in good health. Some clones in this sample may be carry-over from other donors' samples. V gene TRBV5-1 combines with J gene TRBJ2-5; 11 bases fit TRBD1. The specimen sequenced was PBMCs. DNA of the CDR3: TGCGCCAGCGGGGACAGGGGGGAGACCCAGTACTTC. It specifies CASGDRGETQYF.